Reported below is one TCR beta chain. Antigen: not known. Clones were sequenced by immunoSEQ multiplex PCR, and TCRdb holds only the in-frame ones, with some missing. This table holds hundreds of thousands of clones, around 96% found once. V gave up 2 bases and J gave up 5 bases, with 12 bases separating them. Germline loops: CDR1 SEHNR, CDR2 FQNEAQ (reference sequence). The length of the CDR3 is 14 residues. These data originate in a study of shared clonotypes between healthy human individuals. About the study: Researchers assigned three CD4 naive, three CD4 memory, two CD8 naive and one CD8 memory plate to each donor. Points from the study as a whole: Shared clonotypes across all four donors exceeded non-shared ones in generation probability. A handful of donors showed sharing of approximately 5% of naive CD4 clonotypes.

The naive CD8 fraction comprised CD45RO-negative cells positively selected for CCR7 and excluded terminally differentiated effector memory CD45RA+ cells. The sample comprised naive CD8+ T cells sorted from blood. This sequence originates from a woman in her thirties in good health. This chain uses TRBV7-9 with TRBJ2-5, with a weak D call TRBD1 (5 bases). The CDR3, as DNA: TGTGCCAGCAGCTTATCAGCAGGGCACGAGACCCAGTACTTC. Protein: CASSLSAGHETQYF. Drawing the rest from reference TRBV7-9 and TRBJ2-5, the complete variable domain is DTGVSQNPRHKITKRGQNVTFRCDPISEHNRLYWYRQTLGQGPEFLTYFQNEAQLEKSRLLSDRFSAERPKGSFSTLEIQRTEQGDSAMYLCASSLSAGHETQYFGPGTRLLVL.